These 28 T cell receptor beta chains were all obtained from the same sample, sequenced in a study of cytomegalovirus exposure and HLA in healthy donors. The PCR made use of 60 Vbeta and 13 Jbeta primers. Repertoires were generated with immunoSEQ multiplex PCR, while TCRdb's copy carries only in-frame clones and drops some. This table has about 82,000 clones, about 77% appearing once. The sequencing sample was made of PBMCs. The receptors were gathered from a man over 45 in good health and CMV-seronegative.

The rearrangement uses TRBV14 and TRBJ2-3; no firm D call. The CDR3 is 13 amino acids. CDR1 is SGHDN, CDR2 FVKESK, per germline. Deletions cut 0 bases from V and 8 bases from J, with 9 bases between. As DNA, the CDR3 is TGTGCCAGCAGCCAAGAGACGAGAGGTACGCAGTATTTT. It codes for CASSQETRGTQYF. The full variable domain, completed using reference TRBV14 and TRBJ2-3, is EAGVTQFPSHSVIEKGQTVTLRCDPISGHDNLYWYRRVMGKEIKFLLHFVKESKQDESGMPNNRFLAERTGGTYSTLKVQPAELEDSGVYFCASSQETRGTQYFGPGTRLTVL.

The chain has TRBV6-5 and TRBJ1-2, with D possibly being TRBD1 (6 bases). The V gene lost 2 bases and the J gene lost 4 bases, with 14 bases spanning the gap. This CDR3 is 15 amino acids long. Germline-derived CDR1 and CDR2 are MNHEY and SVGAGI. The CDR3 reads CASSYRGSHSYGYTF. The CDR3 coding sequence is TGTGCCAGCAGTTACAGGGGGTCGCATAGCTATGGCTACACCTTC.

V usage is TRBV6-1 and J usage is TRBJ1-2; a weak D match, TRBD1 (5 bases). CDR3 length: 13 amino acids. Germline V CDR1 and CDR2: MNHNS, SASEGT. V lost 3 bases and J lost 3, with 8 bases in between. CDR3 loop: CASSEAGHYGYTF. For the CDR3, the DNA is TGTGCCAGCAGTGAGGCAGGGCACTATGGCTACACCTTC.

This clone occurred a few times. The genes are TRBV19 and TRBJ1-1; a weak D match, TRBD1 (5 bases). V lost 3 bases and J 5 bases, leaving 19 bases between the germline ends. The V gene's germline CDR1 is LNHDA and CDR2 SQIVND (reference sequence). This CDR3 region has 16 residues. CDR3 amino acids: CASSMLQVLESTEAFF. The CDR3 nucleotides read TGTGCCAGTAGTATGCTACAGGTCCTTGAATCTACTGAAGCTTTCTTT.

This chain joins TRBV5-1 and TRBJ2-3; 8 bases agree with TRBD1. Germline V gene lookup returns CDR1 SGHRS and CDR2 YFSETQ. The CDR3 is made up of 14 amino acids. V trimming: 4 bases; J trimming: 6 bases; junction bases outside the gene matches: 7. CDR3 sequence (DNA): TGCGCCAGCAGCCACGGACAGGGCGACGATACGCAGTATTTT. Protein product: CASSHGQGDDTQYF.

Comments on this clone: The junction and the germline gene differ at one end; a read error may be behind it. V and J are TRBV7-7 and TRBJ2-5; 10 positions agree with TRBD1. Germline CDR1 is SSHAT and CDR2 is FNYEAQ (reference sequence). CDR3 size: 16 residues. The CDR3 spells CASSLAAPGQGKTQYF. CDR3 coding DNA: TGTGCTAGCAGCTTGGCGGCGCCGGGACAGGGGAAGACCCAGTACTTC.

V is TRBV18 and J is TRBJ1-3, with 7 bases lining up with TRBD1. The CDR3 has 12 residues. The J segment lost 4 bases and the V segment lost 7 bases, leaving 1 base of the junction unmatched. Germline loops: CDR1 KGHSH, CDR2 LQKENI. The CDR3 DNA sequence: TGTGCCAGCTTAGGGGGCGGAAACACCATATATTTT. It codes for CASLGGGNTIYF.

V is TRBV5-3 and J is TRBJ2-5, with D unresolved. TRBV5-3 has ORF status, its function being uncertain. V was clipped by 4 bases and J by 11 bases, with 18 bases between them. This CDR3 has 13 amino acids. CDR3 loop: CARSQARHREQYF. The CDR3 nucleotides are TGTGCCAGAAGCCAGGCACGACATCGTGAGCAGTACTTC.

This clone was counted a single time. The V call is TRBV5-1, the J call TRBJ1-4, with 9 positions matching TRBD1. CDR3 length equals 15 residues. V shed 1 base and J 7 bases; nucleotides not matched to a gene: 5. Per the germline V gene, CDR1 is SGHRS and CDR2 is YFSETQ. CDR3 amino acids: CASSLTGQGTEKLFF. The DNA of the CDR3 is TGCGCCAGCAGCTTGACAGGACAGGGGACTGAAAAACTGTTTTTT.

The chain combines TRBV7-2 with TRBJ2-2; D gene uncertain. The CDR3 runs to 14 residues. Germline CDR1 is SGHTA and CDR2 is FQGNSA. The V end was cut by 1 base, the J end by 3 bases, with 6 bases between. DNA for the CDR3: TGTGCCAGCAGCTTAGTCGGTTACACCGGGGAGCTGTTTTTT. Amino acids: CASSLVGYTGELFF.

This clone occurred a few times. The chain employs TRBV5-4 and TRBJ2-7; D is unclear. CDR1 is SGHNT, CDR2 YYREEE, per germline (reference sequence). Trimming pared 4 bases from V and 5 bases from J, leaving 7 bases between. The CDR3 runs 11 residues. The CDR3 is CASSSSDEQYF. In DNA, the CDR3 is TGTGCCAGCAGCAGTTCGGACGAGCAGTACTTC.

In this sample, this clone turned up a few times. The chain carries TRBV7-9 and TRBJ2-1; weak D call: TRBD2 (5 bases). V lost 6 bases to trimming and J lost 1 base, with 7 bases between them. Germline CDR1 reads SEHNR; CDR2 reads FQNEAQ (reference sequence). CDR3 length: 13 amino acids. The CDR3: CASRGASYNEQFF. In DNA form, the CDR3 reads TGTGCCAGCAGGGGAGCATCCTACAATGAGCAGTTCTTC.

V usage is TRBV5-7 and J usage is TRBJ2-7, with 8 bases identical to TRBD2. TRBV5-7 is designated an ORF whose function remains uncertain. The CDR3 runs to 14 residues. V lost 4 bases and J lost 4; bases outside the gene matches: 7. The CDR3 DNA reads as TGTGCCAGCAGCACCGGGGGGGGGCGGTACGAGCAGTACTTC. Translating gives CASSTGGGRYEQYF.

The chain combines TRBV19 with TRBJ2-7; 8 bases agree with TRBD1. V was pared by 4 bases and J by 3 bases, with 8 bases of the junction left unmatched. This CDR3 contains 15 residues. CDR1 is LNHDA and CDR2 is SQIVND in the germline V gene (reference sequence). The CDR3: CASSKGTGKVYEQYF. CDR3 DNA sequence: TGTGCCAGTAGTAAGGGGACAGGTAAAGTCTACGAGCAGTACTTC.

The V and J genes are TRBV7-3 and TRBJ2-5; 10 nucleotides align to TRBD1. The CDR3 is made up of 16 amino acids. Germline V gene lookup returns CDR1 SGHTA and CDR2 FQGTGA. V dropped 1 base and J dropped 5; count of bases not matched to a gene: 7. The CDR3: CASSLRTGGRVETQYF. The DNA for the CDR3 is TGTGCCAGCAGCTTAAGGACAGGGGGTAGGGTGGAGACCCAGTACTTC.

The J gene is TRBJ2-3, the V gene TRBV6-1, with 10 bases fitting TRBD2. Germline V gene lookup returns CDR1 MNHNS and CDR2 SASEGT. This CDR3 has 16 amino acids. Unmatched junction bases numbered 7, after V lost 1 base and J lost 6 bases. This CDR3 is CASSEVDSGGRDTQYF. The CDR3 DNA sequence: TGTGCCAGCAGTGAAGTGGATAGCGGGGGGCGGGATACGCAGTATTTT.

The chain recombines TRBV5-1 with TRBJ2-5, with D perhaps TRBD2 (5 bases). The J call may be in error: the DNA end matches TRBJ2-7 better. Germline CDR1 and CDR2: SGHRS and YFSETQ. The CDR3 sequence is 13 residues long. The CDR3 nucleotides read TGCGCCAGCAGCCCCACTAGAACCTACGAGCAGTACTTC. Translation: CASSPTRTYEQYF.

The chain couples TRBV11-2 to TRBJ1-1; possibly TRBD1 for D (6 bases). Germline CDR1 SGHAT, CDR2 FQNNGV. The CDR3 has 14 residues. Deletions cut 8 bases from V and 4 bases from J, with 17 bases between. CDR3: CASRREQGGTEAFF. The CDR3 region has the DNA TGTGCCAGCCGAAGGGAACAGGGTGGCACTGAAGCTTTCTTT.

This chain connects TRBV9 to TRBJ1-1; 9 bases match TRBD1. The junction had 16 bases not matched to a gene; V was cut back by 3 bases and J by 4 bases. This CDR3 contains 18 residues. CDR1 and CDR2 from the germline V gene are SGDLS and YYNGEE. The CDR3 region has the DNA TGTGCCAGCAGCGCAAGACAGGGGGTCGCCACGAGGGGCACTGAAGCTTTCTTT. Translated: CASSARQGVATRGTEAFF.

V gene TRBV2 combines with J gene TRBJ1-1, with 7 bases aligning to TRBD1. J gave up 3 bases and V 7 bases, and 11 bases lay outside the gene matches. Germline V gene lookup returns CDR1 SNHLY and CDR2 FYNNEI. The CDR3 extends over 15 amino acids. CDR3 nucleotide sequence: TGTGCCAGCACCCACGAATTGGACAGGCACACTGAAGCTTTCTTT. It codes for CASTHELDRHTEAFF.

The chain links TRBV20-1 to TRBJ2-5; D call uncertain. Trimming left V 4 bases short and J 10 bases short, with 7 bases between. The CDR3 is 9 residues long. Germline V gives CDR1 DFQATT, CDR2 SNEGSKA (reference sequence). The CDR3 coding sequence is TGCAGTGCTACCCAGAACCAGTACTTC. It codes for CSATQNQYF.

CDR3 protein: CAWSEGARNQPQHF. Here the CDR3 DNA reads TGTGCCTGGAGTGAAGGGGCGCGGAATCAGCCCCAGCATTTT. The rearrangement uses TRBV30 and TRBJ1-5; D perhaps matches TRBD1 (5 bases). CDR3 length equals 14 residues. CDR1 and CDR2 (germline): GTSNPN, SVGIG (reference sequence). Trimming pared 1 base from V and 4 bases from J, leaving 11 bases between.

The chain links TRBV6-5 to TRBJ1-2; 7 bases align to TRBD1. The V and J ends lost 7 bases and 3 bases, in that order; junction bases with no gene match: 8. The CDR3 totals 14 residues. Germline V gene lookup returns CDR1 MNHEY and CDR2 SVGAGI. Here the CDR3 DNA reads TGTGCCAGCACTACGACAGGGTCGTACTATGGCTACACCTTC. Its protein product is CASTTTGSYYGYTF.

The gene calls are TRBV10-1 and TRBJ2-1; 10 positions match TRBD2. V was clipped by 0 bases and J by 6 bases; unmatched bases: 5. The CDR3 has 16 amino acids. The germline V gene has CDR1 WNHNN and CDR2 SYGVQD (reference sequence). The chain's CDR3 is CASSESRLAGVNEQFF. The CDR3 DNA sequence: TGCGCCAGCAGTGAGTCCCGTCTAGCGGGGGTCAATGAGCAGTTCTTC.

This clone was picked up a small number of times. The V gene is TRBV28, the J gene TRBJ1-4, with no clear D. CDR3 length equals 12 residues. Germline V gene lookup returns CDR1 MDHEN and CDR2 SYDVKM. Trimming stripped 6 bases from V and 3 bases from J, with 5 bases between. The CDR3 region has the DNA TGTGCCAGCAGCCCAGCTAATGAAAAACTGTTTTTT. It encodes CASSPANEKLFF. The whole variable domain, filled in from reference TRBV28 and TRBJ1-4, reads DVKVTQSSRYLVKRTGEKVFLECVQDMDHENMFWYRQDPGLGLRLIYFSYDVKMKEKGDIPEGYSVSREKKERFSLILESASTNQTSMYLCASSPANEKLFFGSGTQLSVL.

The rearrangement uses TRBV7-9 and TRBJ2-3, with 9 bases lining up with TRBD1. Germline lookup yields CDR1 SEHNR and CDR2 FQNEAQ (reference sequence). The CDR3 contains 15 residues. With V trimmed by 3 bases and J by 0 bases, 1 base remained unmatched. CDR3 amino acids: CASSFGTGSTDTQYF. DNA for the CDR3: TGTGCCAGCAGCTTCGGGACAGGGAGCACAGATACGCAGTATTTT.

Here the CDR3 reads CATRTGGYEQYF. CDR3 nucleotides: TGTGCCACCAGGACAGGGGGATATGAGCAGTACTTC. The chain uses TRBV2 and TRBJ2-7; 10 bases are a match to TRBD1. The V segment lost 10 bases and the J segment 7 bases; nucleotides outside the gene matches: 7. CDR3 size: 12 residues. In germline, CDR1 is SNHLY, CDR2 FYNNEI.

The chain employs TRBV27 and TRBJ1-1; no definite D call. The CDR3 is 14 amino acids. Germline V gene sequence: CDR1 MNHEY, CDR2 SMNVEV (reference sequence). V lost 8 bases, J lost 0 bases, and 13 bases lay in between. The DNA of the CDR3 is TGTGCCAGCGGAGCGGAGGGATTGAACACTGAAGCTTTCTTT. This gives the protein CASGAEGLNTEAFF.